This TCR beta chain is from a study of blood T cell repertoires in COVID-19. Clones were sequenced by immunoSEQ multiplex PCR, and TCRdb holds only the in-frame ones, with some missing. The sample lists more than 250,000 clones, 92% seen once, with roughly 18% in the top ten. Trimming cost V 0 bases and J 3 bases; bases outside gene matches: 7. The CDR3 runs 17 residues. From germline, CDR1 is LGHNA and CDR2 YNFKEQ. Cohort 3 recovered donors had two negative PCRs, clearance, or symptom resolution. The sequencing sample was made of PBMCs or T cells enriched from blood (not recorded which). The sequence came from a woman in her twenties or thirties who had recovered from COVID-19. The J gene is TRBJ2-5, the V gene TRBV4-2, with 10 positions matching TRBD2. The CDR3 reads CASSQDYSGRRKETQYF. In DNA, the CDR3 is TGTGCCAGCAGCCAAGATTATAGCGGGAGGAGAAAAGAGACCCAGTACTTC.